This T cell receptor (beta chain) was retrieved from a study of cytomegalovirus exposure and HLA in healthy donors. For the study at large: From HLA-typed donors, an early data release held about 85 million unique TCRs.

The CDR3 is 15 amino acids. Germline V gene data show CDR1 as WNHNN and CDR2 as SYGVQD (reference sequence). The V end lost 8 bases, the J end lost 3 bases, and 17 bases lay between the germline ends. Primers for the PCR totalled 60 Vbeta and 13 Jbeta. As handled by the study authors: In a later analysis, of 79 million or so unique beta chains, roughly 11 million appeared in at least two donors. Using immunoSEQ multiplex PCR, the repertoire was profiled, and TCRdb retains in-frame clones only, with some absent. The V and J calls and the clone size are those of that table, but D and trimming were determined from the DNA. In the table there are 130,000 or so clones, about three fifths of which are singletons.

The sequenced material came from PBMCs. The chain uses TRBV10-1 and TRBJ2-4; tentative D call: TRBD2 (6 bases). The TCR was taken from a woman aged 35 to 49 in good health and CMV-seropositive. The DNA of the CDR3 is TGCGCCAGCCCCTCGGGAGATGGGGGCAAAAACATTCAGTACTTC. Its protein is CASPSGDGGKNIQYF.